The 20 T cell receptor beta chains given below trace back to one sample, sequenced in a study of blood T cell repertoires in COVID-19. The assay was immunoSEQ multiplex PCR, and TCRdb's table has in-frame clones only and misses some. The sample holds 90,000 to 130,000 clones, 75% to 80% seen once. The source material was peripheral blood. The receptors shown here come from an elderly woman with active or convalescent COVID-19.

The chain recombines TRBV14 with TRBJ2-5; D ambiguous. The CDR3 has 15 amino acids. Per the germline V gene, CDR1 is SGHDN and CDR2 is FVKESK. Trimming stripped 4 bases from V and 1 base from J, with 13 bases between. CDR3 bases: TGTGCCAGCAGCCCGAATGGAGCTTTCCAAGAGACCCAGTACTTC. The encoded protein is CASSPNGAFQETQYF.

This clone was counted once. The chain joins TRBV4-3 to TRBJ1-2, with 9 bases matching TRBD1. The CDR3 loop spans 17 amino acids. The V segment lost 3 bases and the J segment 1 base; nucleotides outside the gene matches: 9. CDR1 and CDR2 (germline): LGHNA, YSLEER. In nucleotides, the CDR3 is TGCGCCAGCAGCCAGGGACAGGGCCGTGTACTTAACTATGGCTACACCTTC. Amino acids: CASSQGQGRVLNYGYTF.

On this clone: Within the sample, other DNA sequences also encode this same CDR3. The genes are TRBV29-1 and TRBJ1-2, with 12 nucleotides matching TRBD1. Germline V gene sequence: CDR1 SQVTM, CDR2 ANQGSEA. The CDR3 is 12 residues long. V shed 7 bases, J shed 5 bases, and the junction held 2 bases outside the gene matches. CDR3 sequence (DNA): TGCAGCGGGGGACAGGGGGCTTATGGCTACACCTTC. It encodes CSGGQGAYGYTF.

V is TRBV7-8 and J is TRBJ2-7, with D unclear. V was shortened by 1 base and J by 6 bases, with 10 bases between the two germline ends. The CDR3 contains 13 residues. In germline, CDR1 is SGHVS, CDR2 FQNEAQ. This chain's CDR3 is CASSLEPGSEQYF. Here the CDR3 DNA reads TGTGCCAGCAGCTTAGAGCCGGGTAGCGAGCAGTACTTC.

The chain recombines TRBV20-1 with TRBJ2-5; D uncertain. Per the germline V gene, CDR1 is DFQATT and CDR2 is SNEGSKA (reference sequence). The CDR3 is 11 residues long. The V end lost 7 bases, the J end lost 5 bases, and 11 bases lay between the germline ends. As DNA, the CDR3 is TGCAGTGGCGCGCCCAGGGAGACCCAGTACTTC. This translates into CSGAPRETQYF.

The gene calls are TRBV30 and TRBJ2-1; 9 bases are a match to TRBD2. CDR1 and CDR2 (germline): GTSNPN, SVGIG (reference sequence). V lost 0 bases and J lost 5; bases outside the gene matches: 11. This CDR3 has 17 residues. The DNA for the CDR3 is TGTGCCTGGAGTGTAAACCCCGTACTAGCGGGCCACAATGAGCAGTTCTTC. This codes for CAWSVNPVLAGHNEQFF.

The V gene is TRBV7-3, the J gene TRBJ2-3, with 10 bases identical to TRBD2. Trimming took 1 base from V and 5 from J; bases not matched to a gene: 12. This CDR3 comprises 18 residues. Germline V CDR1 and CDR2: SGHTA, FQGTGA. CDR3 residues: CASSLIPTSGAYVDTQYF. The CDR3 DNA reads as TGTGCCAGCAGCTTAATACCTACTAGCGGGGCGTATGTAGATACGCAGTATTTT.

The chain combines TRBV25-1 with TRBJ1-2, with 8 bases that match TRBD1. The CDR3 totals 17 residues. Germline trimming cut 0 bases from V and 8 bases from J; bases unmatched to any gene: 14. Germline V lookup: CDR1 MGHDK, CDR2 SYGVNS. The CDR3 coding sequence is TGTGCCAGCAGTGAATATCAAAGGGGAACAGGGGGTGAGGGCTACACCTTC. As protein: CASSEYQRGTGGEGYTF.

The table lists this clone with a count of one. Written as DNA, the CDR3 is TGTGCCAGCAGTGCCCCGGAATGGACAGGTATTAACTATGGCTACACCTTC. Encoded protein: CASSAPEWTGINYGYTF. The V gene is TRBV2, the J gene TRBJ1-2; 7 bases align to TRBD1. V shed 4 bases and J 1 base; nucleotides not matched to a gene: 12. Germline loops: CDR1 SNHLY, CDR2 FYNNEI. CDR3 size: 17 residues.

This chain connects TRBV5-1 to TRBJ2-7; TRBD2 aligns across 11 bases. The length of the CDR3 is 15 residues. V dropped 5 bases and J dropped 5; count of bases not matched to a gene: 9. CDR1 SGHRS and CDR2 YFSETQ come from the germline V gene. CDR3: CASRLAGGYSHEQYF. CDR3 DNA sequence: TGCGCCAGCAGGTTAGCGGGAGGGTATAGCCACGAGCAGTACTTC. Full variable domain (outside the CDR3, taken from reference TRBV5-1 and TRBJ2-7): KAGVTQTPRYLIKTRGQQVTLSCSPISGHRSVSWYQQTPGQGLQFLFEYFSETQRNKGNFPGRFSGRQFSNSRSEMNVSTLELGDSALYLCASRLAGGYSHEQYFGPGTRLTVT.

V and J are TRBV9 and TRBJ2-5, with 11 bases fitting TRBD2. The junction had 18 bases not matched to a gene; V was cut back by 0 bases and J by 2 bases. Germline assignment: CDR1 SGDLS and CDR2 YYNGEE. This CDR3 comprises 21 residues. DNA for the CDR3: TGTGCCAGCAGCGTAGCAGGGACTAGCGGCTCCCTTCCCATGGGGCAAGAGACCCAGTACTTC. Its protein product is CASSVAGTSGSLPMGQETQYF.

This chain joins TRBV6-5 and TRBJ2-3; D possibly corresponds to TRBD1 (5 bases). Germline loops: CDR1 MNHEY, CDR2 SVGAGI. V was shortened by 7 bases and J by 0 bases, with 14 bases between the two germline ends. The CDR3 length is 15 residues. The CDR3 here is CASNRRLTSTDTQYF. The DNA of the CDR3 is TGTGCCAGCAACAGGCGATTGACTAGCACAGATACGCAGTATTTT.

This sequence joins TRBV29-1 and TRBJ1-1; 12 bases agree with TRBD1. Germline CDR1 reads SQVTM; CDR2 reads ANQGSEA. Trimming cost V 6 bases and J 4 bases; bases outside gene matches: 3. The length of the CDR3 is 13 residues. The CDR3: CSVGQGAGTEAFF. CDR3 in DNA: TGCAGCGTGGGACAGGGGGCGGGCACTGAAGCTTTCTTT.

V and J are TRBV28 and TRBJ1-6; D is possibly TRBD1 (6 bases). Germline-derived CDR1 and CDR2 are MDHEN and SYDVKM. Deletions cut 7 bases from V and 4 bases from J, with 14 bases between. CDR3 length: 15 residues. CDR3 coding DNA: TGTGCCAGCAACCTGGACAGTCTATATAATTCACCCCTCCACTTT. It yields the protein CASNLDSLYNSPLHF.

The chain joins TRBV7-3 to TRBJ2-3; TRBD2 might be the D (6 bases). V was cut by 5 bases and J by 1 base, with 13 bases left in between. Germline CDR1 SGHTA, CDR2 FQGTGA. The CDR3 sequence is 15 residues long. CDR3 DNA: TGTGCCAGCAGCCTCGAAGGAGGGGGCACAGATACGCAGTATTTT. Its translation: CASSLEGGGTDTQYF.

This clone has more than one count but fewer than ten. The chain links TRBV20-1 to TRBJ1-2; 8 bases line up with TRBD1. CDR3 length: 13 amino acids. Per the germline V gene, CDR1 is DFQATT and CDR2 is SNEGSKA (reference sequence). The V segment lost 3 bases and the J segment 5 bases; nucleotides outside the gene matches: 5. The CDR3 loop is CSASRDRLYGYTF. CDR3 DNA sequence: TGCAGTGCTAGTAGGGACAGGTTATATGGCTACACCTTC.

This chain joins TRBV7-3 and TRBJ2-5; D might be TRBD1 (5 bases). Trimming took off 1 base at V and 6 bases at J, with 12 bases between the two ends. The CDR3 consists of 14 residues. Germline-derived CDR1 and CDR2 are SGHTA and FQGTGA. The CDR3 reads CASSLSAGSQTQYF. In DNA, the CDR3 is TGTGCCAGCAGCTTAAGCGCAGGGTCTCAGACCCAGTACTTC.

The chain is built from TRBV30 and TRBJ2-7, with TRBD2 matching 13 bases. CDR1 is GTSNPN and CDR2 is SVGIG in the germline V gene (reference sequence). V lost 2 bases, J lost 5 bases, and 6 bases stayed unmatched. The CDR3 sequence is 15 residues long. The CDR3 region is CAWSMGLAGNHEQYF. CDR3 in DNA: TGTGCCTGGAGTATGGGACTAGCGGGAAACCACGAGCAGTACTTC.

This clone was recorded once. CDR3 in amino acids: CATTRFGTVLTGELFF. Written as DNA, the CDR3 is TGTGCCACCACGCGCTTCGGGACAGTTCTCACCGGGGAGCTGTTTTTT. This chain links TRBV5-4 with TRBJ2-2; 7 bases are shared with TRBD1. Germline V gene lookup returns CDR1 SGHNT and CDR2 YYREEE (reference sequence). The CDR3 loop spans 16 amino acids. With 9 bases clipped from V and 4 bases from J, the junction kept 15 bases outside the gene matches.

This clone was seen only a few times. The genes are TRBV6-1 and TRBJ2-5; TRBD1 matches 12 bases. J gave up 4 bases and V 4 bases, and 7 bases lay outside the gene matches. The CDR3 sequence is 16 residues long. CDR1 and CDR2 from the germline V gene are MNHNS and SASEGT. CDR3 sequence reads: CASSAGQGAVRETQYF. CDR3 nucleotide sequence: TGTGCCAGCAGTGCGGGACAGGGGGCGGTGAGAGAGACCCAGTACTTC.